These 8 T cell receptor beta chains were sequenced from one sample in a study of blood T cell repertoires in COVID-19. TCRdb's copy holds only in-frame clones and misses some; the assay was immunoSEQ multiplex PCR. Of more than 300,000 clones detected, roughly 89% appear once; the ten largest clones hold about 8.4%. The sequenced sample consisted of PBMCs or T cells enriched from blood (not recorded which). Source of these receptors: a woman in her twenties or thirties who had recovered from COVID-19.

The genes are TRBV12-3 or TRBV12-4 and TRBJ2-5, with D unclear. Deletions cut 3 bases from V and 2 bases from J, with 7 bases between. The CDR3 length is 13 residues. The CDR3 loop reads CASSFNGQETQYF. The CDR3 DNA is TGTGCCAGCAGTTTTAACGGGCAAGAGACCCAGTACTTC.

The V call is TRBV5-1, the J call TRBJ2-7; TRBD2 agrees at 13 bases. V was pared by 4 bases and J by 2 bases, with 9 bases of the junction left unmatched. This CDR3 is 17 amino acids long. Per the germline V gene, CDR1 is SGHRS and CDR2 is YFSETQ. CDR3 sequence: CASSPRTSGSMAYEQYF. The CDR3 bases are TGCGCCAGCAGCCCCCGGACTAGCGGGAGTATGGCCTACGAGCAGTACTTC.

The chain combines TRBV30 with TRBJ1-3, with 7 bases that match TRBD1. V was pared by 2 bases and J by 3 bases, with 10 bases of the junction left unmatched. The CDR3 extends over 16 amino acids. Germline loops: CDR1 GTSNPN, CDR2 SVGIG (reference sequence). DNA of the CDR3: TGTGCCTGGAGTTTGGACAGGCCTGCCAATGGAAACACCATATATTTT. Translated: CAWSLDRPANGNTIYF.

The chain is built from TRBV6-2 or TRBV6-3 and TRBJ2-5, with a weak D call TRBD2 (5 bases). Deletions cut 7 bases from V and 1 base from J, with 16 bases between. The CDR3 consists of 15 residues. The germline CDR1 and CDR2 sequences are MNHEY and SVGEGT. CDR3 bases: TGTGCCAGCACCCCGGGGAGAGGTTTCCAAGAGACCCAGTACTTC. Protein product: CASTPGRGFQETQYF.

The CDR3, as DNA: TGTGCCATCAGTGAGGCGTTGAAGACAGGGGATAACTATGGCTACACCTTC. Its protein product is CAISEALKTGDNYGYTF. The chain uses TRBV10-3 and TRBJ1-2; 8 bases align to TRBD1. Germline CDR1 and CDR2: ENHRY and SYGVKD. The CDR3 is 17 amino acids. Trimming took 2 bases from V and 1 from J; bases not matched to a gene: 9.

The chain links TRBV5-1 to TRBJ1-4; D is undetermined. The CDR3 sequence is 15 residues long. V lost 9 bases and J lost 3, with 18 bases in between. Germline CDR1 reads SGHRS; CDR2 reads YFSETQ. DNA for the CDR3: TGCGCCACACGCGCTCAGGTCACTCCTAATGAAAAACTGTTTTTT. Amino acids: CATRAQVTPNEKLFF.

This clone was detected only a few times. The CDR3 region is CASSRQTEAYEQYF. The CDR3 region has the DNA TGCGCCAGCAGCAGACAGACAGAAGCCTACGAGCAGTACTTC. This chain connects TRBV5-1 to TRBJ2-7, with D perhaps TRBD1 (5 bases). CDR1 and CDR2 (germline): SGHRS, YFSETQ. The CDR3 has 14 amino acids. Trimming took off 4 bases at V and 2 bases at J, with 13 bases between the two ends.

The J gene is TRBJ1-1, the V gene TRBV5-6; D call uncertain. CDR1 and CDR2 (germline): SGHDT, YYEEEE. The germline V and J ends were trimmed by 4 bases and 9 bases, with 19 bases remaining between them. This CDR3 has 14 residues. The CDR3 DNA reads as TGTGCCAGCAGCCCGCTTTCGGGAATCGCAAAAGCTTTCTTT. Protein sequence: CASSPLSGIAKAFF.